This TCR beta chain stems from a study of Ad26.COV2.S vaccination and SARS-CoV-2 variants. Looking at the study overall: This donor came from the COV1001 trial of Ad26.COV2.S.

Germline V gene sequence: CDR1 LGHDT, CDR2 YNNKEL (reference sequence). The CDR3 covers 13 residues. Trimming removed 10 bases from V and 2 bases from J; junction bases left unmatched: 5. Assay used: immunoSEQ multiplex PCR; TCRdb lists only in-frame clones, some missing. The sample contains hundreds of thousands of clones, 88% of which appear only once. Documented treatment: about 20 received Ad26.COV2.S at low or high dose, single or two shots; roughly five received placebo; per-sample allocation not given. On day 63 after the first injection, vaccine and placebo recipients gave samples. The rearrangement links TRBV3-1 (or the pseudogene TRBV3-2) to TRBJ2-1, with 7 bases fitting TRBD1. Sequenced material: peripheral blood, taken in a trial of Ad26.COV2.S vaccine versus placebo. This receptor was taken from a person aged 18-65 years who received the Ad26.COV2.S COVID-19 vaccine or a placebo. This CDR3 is CAKMGQPYNEQFF. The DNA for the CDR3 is TGTGCCAAAATGGGACAGCCCTACAATGAGCAGTTCTTC.